This T cell receptor beta chain was obtained from a study of neurological immune-mediated disorders (dated 2019 in TCRdb). Regarding the study in general: Peripheral blood TCR-beta repertoires from patients with HTLV-I-associated myelopathy (HAM/TSP), patients with multiple sclerosis, and healthy controls were compared in the study using UMI-based sequencing. The approximately 110 TCR-beta libraries covered PBMC samples along with longitudinal samples, technical triplicates, and paired sorted CD4+ and CD8+ T-cell subsets. Longitudinal HAM/TSP and healthy donors were sampled at 3 time-points each (about 3-40 month intervals). The cohort was made up of approximately 65 subjects, consisting of 15 or so HAM/TSP patients, around 35 multiple sclerosis patients and 20 healthy controls. Results the study describes overall, beyond this receptor: No identical CDR3 amino acid sequences were shared among expanded clones across subjects, suggesting private TCR-beta repertoires in all groups. TCR clonal expansion was highest in HAM/TSP patients and lowest in MS patients, with MS patients falling below even healthy controls.

This clonotype came up many times. Its specific antigen is unknown. One base away there is no much larger clone; base qualities are not given. The trim is 2 bases for V and 5 bases for J, with a gap of 15 bases between the germline ends. Spanning cysteine to phenylalanine, the CDR3 consists of 16 amino acids. CDR3 DNA only is kept here, 48 bases in frame from base 1. The time point label, read with the paper, signifies: longitudinal time-point 2. Unsorted PBMC libraries were generated from 2 million PBMCs stored in RNAlater at -80 °C until RNA extraction. PBMCs were separated from peripheral blood using Ficoll-Hypaque density gradient centrifugation and then cryopreserved in liquid nitrogen. cDNA was synthesized by template-switch 5'RACE using a primer with a 10-nucleotide random unique molecular identifier that tagged each TCR transcript. Every sequencing run yielded over 160 million TCR-beta sequences covering 15-18 subjects. The RNeasy kit was used for extraction of total RNA. Using the KAPA Real-time Library Amplification kit, TCR-beta VDJ regions were amplified with primers for the TCR constant region and the 5'RACE anchor. Sample indexes and Illumina adaptors were added in a first PCR, after which library yield was increased in a second PCR. After Ampure bead purification, the TCR product of roughly 650 bp was size-selected on a 2% E-gel SizeSelection system. Before pooling, libraries had their quality checked on a Bioanalyzer, their concentration measured with Qubit, and their quantity determined with the Kapa Library Quantification kit. An Illumina HiSeq 2500 was used to sequence the libraries paired-end at 2 x 150 bp. To increase sequence diversity, about 25-30% phiX was spiked into each library pool. The study's own analysis went as follows. The quality-filtered reads were processed with the UMI-based MiGEC pipeline, whose error correction step removed more than 75% of the raw TCR sequences. VDJ genes were aligned to IMGT germline references, and clonotypes were defined by unique CDR3 amino acid sequence plus V-J genes. Clonal expansion, Shannon diversity and CDR3 relatedness were evaluated with VDJtools (CalcPairwiseDistances, ClusterSamples), while phylogenetic trees were built in CLCbio workbench. Using coefficient-of-variation modelling across technical triplicates, the study counted a clone as expanded if it had at least 8 unique UMIs. Through fastp at Q25 and MiXCR, TCRdb rebuilt clones from the public reads, retaining in-frame beta chains. Each record represents a unique CDR3 protein, reported with the most common genes and DNA among its rows. Clone size and V and J calls follow TCRdb, not the original study. Within this sample are 81,000 or so distinct CDR3 sequences, with less than 15% of them counted one time only. The top ten hold roughly 5% of the sample.

The source material was PBMCs. The sequence derives from a female donor with HTLV-1-associated myelopathy (HAM/TSP). The rearrangement joined TRBV12-3 or TRBV12-4 to TRBJ2-2; the D gene could be TRBD1 or TRBD2, each one agreeing over 6 bases. The CDR3 region has the sequence CASSLSPGAGTGELFF. DNA sequence: TGTGCCAGCAGTTTAAGTCCGGGGGCAGGGACCGGGGAGCTGTTTTTT.